This T cell receptor beta chain was identified during a study of CD8 T cells in ankylosing spondylitis. Broader study findings: Matched synovial fluid from ankylosing spondylitis patients was reported to be enriched for disease-linked clones. Disease-linked clones displayed a CD8+ phenotype and appeared relatively rarely in peripheral blood. What seemed typical of ankylosing spondylitis blood was a TCR beta motif built from several highly homologous variants.

Quantitative 5'-RACE with molecular barcodes was used to make the TCR beta libraries. TCRdb called the 5' RACE reads again in MiXCR, with one record for every CDR3 protein. The sample yields tens of thousands of distinct CDR3 sequences, about 6.8% seen once. Looked up from germline, CDR1 is MDHEN and CDR2 is SYDVKM. There are 14 residues in the CDR3. V gave up 4 bases and J gave up 0 bases, with 8 bases separating them. There are many counts of this clonotype. As yet, its antigen is unknown. The sequencing sample was made of blood, either unsorted or a sorted T cell fraction (not recorded which). This TCR was recovered from a male donor with ankylosing spondylitis or in good health (not recorded which). The genes are TRBV28 and TRBJ2-3; D remains ambiguous. CDR3 sequence: CASSSSDSTDTQYF. In DNA, the CDR3 is TGTGCCAGCAGTTCGTCGGACAGCACAGATACGCAGTATTTT.